This T cell receptor beta chain comes out of a study of T-cell memory formation after mild COVID-19. Germline assignment: CDR1 SGHAT and CDR2 FQNNGV. The J segment lost 5 bases and the V segment lost 5 bases, leaving 12 bases of the junction unmatched. This CDR3 is built from 16 residues. Regarding the study as a whole: Most CD4+ clones that shrank were in CM and EM, while CD8+ ones turned up in EMRA. Within pre-infection memory, some responding clones were found, suggesting cross-reactive memory joined.

TCRdb reprocessed the 5' RACE reads via MiXCR and lists one record per CDR3 protein. The sample includes 280,000 or so distinct CDR3 sequences, roughly 18% of them seen just once. This clonotype was observed a few times. The antigen is unknown. The V call is TRBV11-2, the J call TRBJ2-5; TRBD1 agrees at 9 bases. The TCR comes from a man younger than 35 who had mild COVID-19 (a few samples of this study predate the infection). Cell type and time point are not known. Input material: PBMCs or a T cell subset sorted from them (not recorded which). The CDR3, as DNA: TGTGCCAGCAGCCCTTGGACAGGGGCGGGCCGGGAGACCCAGTACTTC. Amino acid sequence: CASSPWTGAGRETQYF.